This T cell receptor (beta chain) was sequenced for a study of blood T cell repertoires in COVID-19. Turning to the study itself: Collection of acute and convalescent COVID-19 samples took place in the United States, Italy and Spain.

Sequencing was performed with immunoSEQ multiplex PCR; in TCRdb, only in-frame clones are kept and a portion is missing. The sample contains about 84,000 clones, around 79% of which appear only once. The V and J ends lost 10 bases and 1 base, in that order; junction bases with no gene match: 3. There are 12 residues in the CDR3. The germline V gene has CDR1 SEHNR and CDR2 FQNEAQ (reference sequence). This clone was counted only a few times. This rearrangement joins TRBV7-9 to TRBJ1-1; TRBD1 matches 7 bases. The sequenced sample consisted of peripheral blood. The origin of this receptor is a man aged 50 to 60 with active or convalescent COVID-19. As DNA, the CDR3 is TGTGCCACTCGGACAGGGAACACTGAAGCTTTCTTT. Amino acids: CATRTGNTEAFF.